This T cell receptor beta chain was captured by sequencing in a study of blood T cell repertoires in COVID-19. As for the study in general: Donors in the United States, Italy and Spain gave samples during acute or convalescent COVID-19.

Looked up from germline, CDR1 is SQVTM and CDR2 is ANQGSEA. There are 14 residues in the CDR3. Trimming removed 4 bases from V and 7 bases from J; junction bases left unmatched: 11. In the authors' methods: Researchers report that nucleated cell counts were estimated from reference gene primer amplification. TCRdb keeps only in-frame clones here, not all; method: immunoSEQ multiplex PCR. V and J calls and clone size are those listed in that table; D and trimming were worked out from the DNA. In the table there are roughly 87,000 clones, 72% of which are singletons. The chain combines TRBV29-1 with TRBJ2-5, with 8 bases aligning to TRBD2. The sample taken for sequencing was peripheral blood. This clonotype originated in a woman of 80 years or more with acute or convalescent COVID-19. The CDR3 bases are TGCAGCGTTGGCCCGGGGGGGGTCGAGGGGACCCAGTACTTC. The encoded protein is CSVGPGGVEGTQYF.